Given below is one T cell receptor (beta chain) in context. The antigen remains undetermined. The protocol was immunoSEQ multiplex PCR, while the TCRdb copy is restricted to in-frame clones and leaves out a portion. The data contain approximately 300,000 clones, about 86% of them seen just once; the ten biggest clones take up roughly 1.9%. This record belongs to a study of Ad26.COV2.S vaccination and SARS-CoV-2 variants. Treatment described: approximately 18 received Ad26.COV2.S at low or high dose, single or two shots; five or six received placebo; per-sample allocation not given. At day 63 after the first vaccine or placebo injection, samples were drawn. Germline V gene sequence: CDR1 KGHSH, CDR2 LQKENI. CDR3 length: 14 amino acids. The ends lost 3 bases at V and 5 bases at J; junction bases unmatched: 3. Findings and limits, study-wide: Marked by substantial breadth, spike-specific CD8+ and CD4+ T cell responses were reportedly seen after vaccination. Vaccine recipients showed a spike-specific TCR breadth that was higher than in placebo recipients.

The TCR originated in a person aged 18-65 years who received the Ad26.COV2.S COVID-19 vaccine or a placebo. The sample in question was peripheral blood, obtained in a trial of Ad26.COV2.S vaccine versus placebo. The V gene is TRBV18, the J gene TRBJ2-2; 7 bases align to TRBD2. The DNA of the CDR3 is TGTGCCAGCTCACCTGGACTAGAGACCGGGGAGCTGTTTTTT. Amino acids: CASSPGLETGELFF.